A selection of T cell receptor beta chains follows, all from one sample in a study of cytomegalovirus exposure and HLA in healthy donors. Assay used: immunoSEQ multiplex PCR; TCRdb lists only in-frame clones, some missing. The sample includes roughly 190,000 clones, approximately 85% of them seen just once. Specimen: PBMCs. The receptors here all came from a woman aged 18-29 years in good health and CMV-seronegative. Each CDR3 is given with its conserved first and last residue. A D gene is named only where the DNA matches it firmly. For some rows the clone size is stated as once, few or many, or as a class when expanded; others skip it.

d_gene: TRBD2; j_gene: TRBJ2-3; len: 15; v_gene: TRBV5-1; abundance: NA; CDR3aa: CASSLALAGTDTQYF; CDR3nt: TGCGCCAGCAGCTTGGCTCTAGCGGGCACAGATACGCAGTATTTT
d_gene: NA; j_gene: TRBJ1-4; len: 14; v_gene: TRBV2; abundance: NA; CDR3aa: CASSVHRTNEKLFF; CDR3nt: TGTGCCAGCAGTGTACACAGAACTAATGAAAAACTGTTTTTT
d_gene: NA; j_gene: TRBJ2-1; len: 17; v_gene: TRBV5-4; abundance: NA; CDR3aa: CASSLASGRGFYNEQFF; CDR3nt: TGTGCCAGCAGCTTGGCCAGTGGCAGGGGTTTCTACAATGAGCAGTTCTTC
d_gene: TRBD2; j_gene: TRBJ2-1; len: 15; v_gene: TRBV4-1; abundance: NA; CDR3aa: CASSQGLANYNEQFF; CDR3nt: TGCGCCAGCAGCCAAGGACTAGCGAATTACAATGAGCAGTTCTTC
d_gene: NA; j_gene: TRBJ1-1; len: 13; v_gene: TRBV27; abundance: NA; CDR3aa: CASSFLSGTEAFF; CDR3nt: TGTGCCAGCAGTTTCCTATCAGGAACTGAAGCTTTCTTT
d_gene: NA; j_gene: TRBJ1-2; len: 12; v_gene: TRBV28; abundance: NA; CDR3aa: CASKLGPGGYTF; CDR3nt: TGTGCCAGCAAACTCGGGCCAGGGGGCTACACCTTC
d_gene: TRBD2; j_gene: TRBJ2-7; len: 14; v_gene: TRBV10-2; abundance: NA; CDR3aa: CASRQLAGGLEQYF; CDR3nt: TGCGCCAGCAGGCAGCTAGCGGGGGGCCTCGAGCAGTACTTC
d_gene: NA; j_gene: TRBJ1-2; len: 12; v_gene: TRBV7-2; abundance: NA; CDR3aa: CASTISKGFYTF; CDR3nt: TGTGCCAGCACAATTTCGAAGGGGTTCTACACCTTC
d_gene: TRBD1; j_gene: TRBJ2-5; len: 14; v_gene: TRBV11-3; abundance: NA; CDR3aa: CASSPGTVSETQYF; CDR3nt: TGTGCCAGCAGCCCCGGGACAGTTTCAGAGACCCAGTACTTC
d_gene: NA; j_gene: TRBJ2-7; len: 14; v_gene: TRBV10-1; abundance: NA; CDR3aa: CASSESLASYEQYF; CDR3nt: TGCGCCAGCAGTGAGTCCCTAGCCTCCTACGAGCAGTACTTC
d_gene: TRBD2; j_gene: TRBJ2-7; len: 15; v_gene: TRBV27; abundance: NA; CDR3aa: CASSFGPGGLYEQYF; CDR3nt: TGTGCCAGCAGTTTCGGCCCGGGGGGGCTCTACGAGCAGTACTTC
d_gene: NA; j_gene: TRBJ1-2; len: 13; v_gene: TRBV29-1; abundance: NA; CDR3aa: CSVETGSNYGYTF; CDR3nt: TGCAGCGTTGAAACAGGGTCTAACTATGGCTACACCTTC
d_gene: TRBD2; j_gene: TRBJ2-1; len: 16; v_gene: TRBV2; abundance: NA; CDR3aa: CASSKTSGGSYNEQFF; CDR3nt: TGTGCCAGCAGCAAAACTAGCGGGGGGTCCTACAATGAGCAGTTCTTC
d_gene: NA; j_gene: TRBJ2-1; len: 13; v_gene: TRBV9; abundance: few; CDR3aa: CASSVAVSYEQFF; CDR3nt: TGTGCCAGCAGCGTAGCCGTAAGCTACGAGCAGTTCTTC
d_gene: NA; j_gene: TRBJ1-2; len: 13; v_gene: TRBV27; abundance: few; CDR3aa: CASSSGSHYGYTF; CDR3nt: TGTGCCAGCAGCTCCGGGAGTCACTATGGCTACACCTTC
d_gene: NA; j_gene: TRBJ2-7; len: 12; v_gene: TRBV2; abundance: NA; CDR3aa: CATGLSSYEQYF; CDR3nt: TGTGCCACGGGACTCAGCTCCTACGAGCAGTACTTC
d_gene: NA; j_gene: TRBJ2-2; len: 14; v_gene: TRBV10-2; abundance: NA; CDR3aa: CASSPTGNTGELFF; CDR3nt: TGCGCCAGCAGTCCCACAGGGAACACCGGGGAGCTGTTTTTT
d_gene: TRBD2; j_gene: TRBJ2-7; len: 17; v_gene: TRBV27; abundance: NA; CDR3aa: CASSLRLAGGRNYEQYF; CDR3nt: TGTGCCAGCAGTTTGAGACTAGCGGGAGGGCGAAACTACGAGCAGTACTTC
d_gene: NA; j_gene: TRBJ2-3; len: 13; v_gene: TRBV9; abundance: NA; CDR3aa: CASRDNREDTQYF; CDR3nt: TGTGCCAGCAGAGACAACAGGGAAGATACGCAGTATTTT
d_gene: TRBD2; j_gene: TRBJ2-1; len: 15; v_gene: TRBV5-1; abundance: NA; CDR3aa: CASSISGRSYNEQFF; CDR3nt: TGCGCCAGCAGCATTAGCGGGAGATCCTACAATGAGCAGTTCTTC
d_gene: TRBD1; j_gene: TRBJ2-5; len: 15; v_gene: TRBV4-1; abundance: NA; CDR3aa: CASKPVGQAQETQYF; CDR3nt: TGCGCCAGCAAGCCTGTAGGACAGGCTCAAGAGACCCAGTACTTC
d_gene: TRBD1; j_gene: TRBJ1-1; len: 17; v_gene: TRBV5-5; abundance: NA; CDR3aa: CASSLGSGQGRSTEAFF; CDR3nt: TGTGCCAGCAGCTTGGGCTCCGGACAGGGCAGGTCCACTGAAGCTTTCTTT
d_gene: NA; j_gene: TRBJ2-5; len: 14; v_gene: TRBV2; abundance: once; CDR3aa: CARGFGGDQETQYF; CDR3nt: TGTGCCAGGGGGTTCGGCGGGGACCAAGAGACCCAGTACTTC
d_gene: TRBD1; j_gene: TRBJ2-3; len: 15; v_gene: TRBV25-1; abundance: NA; CDR3aa: CASSGQGAGTDTQYF; CDR3nt: TGTGCCAGCAGTGGTCAGGGGGCAGGCACAGATACGCAGTATTTT
d_gene: NA; j_gene: TRBJ2-3; len: 15; v_gene: TRBV27; abundance: NA; CDR3aa: CASSYTISVASTQYF; CDR3nt: TGTGCCAGCAGTTACACAATCTCGGTAGCCAGTACGCAGTATTTT
d_gene: TRBD1; j_gene: TRBJ1-1; len: 11; v_gene: TRBV5-1; abundance: NA; CDR3aa: CASNKTGRAFF; CDR3nt: TGCGCCAGCAACAAGACAGGGAGGGCTTTCTTT
d_gene: TRBD2; j_gene: TRBJ2-7; len: 14; v_gene: TRBV7-9; abundance: NA; CDR3aa: CASSPQAGAYEQYF; CDR3nt: TGTGCCAGCAGCCCCCAAGCGGGGGCCTACGAGCAGTACTTC
d_gene: NA; j_gene: TRBJ1-3; len: 13; v_gene: TRBV5-1; abundance: few; CDR3aa: CASSVTGGNTIYF; CDR3nt: TGCGCCAGCAGCGTGACAGGTGGAAACACCATATATTTT
d_gene: TRBD1; j_gene: TRBJ2-1; len: 13; v_gene: TRBV5-4; abundance: NA; CDR3aa: CASSWTGDNEQFF; CDR3nt: TGTGCCAGCAGTTGGACAGGAGACAATGAGCAGTTCTTC
d_gene: TRBD1; j_gene: TRBJ2-1; len: 15; v_gene: TRBV6-5; abundance: NA; CDR3aa: CASSYWGQGANEQFF; CDR3nt: TGTGCCAGCAGTTACTGGGGACAGGGGGCCAATGAGCAGTTCTTC
d_gene: NA; j_gene: TRBJ1-5; len: 15; v_gene: TRBV6-1; abundance: once; CDR3aa: CASSEAGGPNQPQHF; CDR3nt: TGTGCCAGCAGTGAAGCGGGGGGGCCCAATCAGCCCCAGCATTTT
d_gene: NA; j_gene: TRBJ2-3; len: 13; v_gene: TRBV27; abundance: NA; CDR3aa: CASSSEDYGTQYF; CDR3nt: TGTGCCAGCAGTTCCGAGGACTATGGTACGCAGTATTTT
d_gene: NA; j_gene: TRBJ1-2; len: 15; v_gene: TRBV11-2; abundance: NA; CDR3aa: CASSQMREGFYGYTF; CDR3nt: TGTGCCAGCAGTCAGATGCGGGAGGGCTTCTATGGCTACACCTTC
d_gene: NA; j_gene: TRBJ1-4; len: 14; v_gene: TRBV5-1; abundance: NA; CDR3aa: CASSLAQTNEKLFF; CDR3nt: TGCGCCAGCAGCTTGGCACAGACGAATGAAAAACTGTTTTTT
d_gene: NA; j_gene: TRBJ2-2; len: 13; v_gene: TRBV15; abundance: NA; CDR3aa: CATSRETSGELFF; CDR3nt: TGTGCCACCAGCAGAGAGACATCCGGGGAGCTGTTTTTT
d_gene: NA; j_gene: TRBJ2-1; len: 13; v_gene: TRBV9; abundance: NA; CDR3aa: CASSVGRAREQFF; CDR3nt: TGTGCCAGCAGCGTAGGCAGGGCCCGTGAGCAGTTCTTC
d_gene: TRBD2; j_gene: TRBJ2-1; len: 17; v_gene: TRBV5-1; abundance: NA; CDR3aa: CASSLAPSGFGSNEQFF; CDR3nt: TGCGCCAGCAGCTTGGCCCCTAGCGGATTTGGAAGCAATGAGCAGTTCTTC
d_gene: TRBD1; j_gene: TRBJ2-1; len: 16; v_gene: TRBV27; abundance: NA; CDR3aa: CASSPRDRGIFNEQFF; CDR3nt: TGTGCCAGCAGCCCACGGGACAGGGGAATTTTCAATGAGCAGTTCTTC
d_gene: TRBD1; j_gene: TRBJ2-1; len: 15; v_gene: TRBV6-1; abundance: once; CDR3aa: CASSERDSMRNEQFF; CDR3nt: TGTGCCAGCAGTGAAAGGGACAGTATGCGCAATGAGCAGTTCTTC
d_gene: TRBD1; j_gene: TRBJ1-1; len: 15; v_gene: TRBV18; abundance: NA; CDR3aa: CASSPTGGLDTEAFF; CDR3nt: TGTGCCAGCTCACCGACAGGGGGCCTGGACACTGAAGCTTTCTTT
d_gene: NA; j_gene: TRBJ2-1; len: 16; v_gene: TRBV7-9; abundance: NA; CDR3aa: CASSPQGPSAVSGQFF; CDR3nt: TGTGCCAGCAGCCCTCAGGGACCTAGCGCTGTCAGCGGGCAGTTCTTC
d_gene: TRBD1; j_gene: TRBJ1-4; len: 15; v_gene: TRBV6-6; abundance: NA; CDR3aa: CASSYTQGLHEKLFF; CDR3nt: TGTGCCAGCAGTTACACACAGGGGTTACATGAAAAACTGTTTTTT
d_gene: NA; j_gene: TRBJ1-2; len: 15; v_gene: TRBV30; abundance: NA; CDR3aa: CAWRASGGGNYGYTF; CDR3nt: TGTGCCTGGCGGGCCTCCGGCGGGGGAAACTATGGCTACACCTTC
d_gene: TRBD1; j_gene: TRBJ1-5; len: 16; v_gene: TRBV2; abundance: NA; CDR3aa: CASTPGTGLSNQPQHF; CDR3nt: TGTGCCAGCACCCCGGGGACAGGGCTTAGCAATCAGCCCCAGCATTTT
d_gene: NA; j_gene: TRBJ1-1; len: 17; v_gene: TRBV9; abundance: NA; CDR3aa: CASSVVSGGFSGSEAFF; CDR3nt: TGTGCCAGCAGCGTAGTATCTGGGGGGTTTAGTGGATCTGAAGCTTTCTTT
d_gene: TRBD2; j_gene: TRBJ2-1; len: 14; v_gene: TRBV7-2; abundance: NA; CDR3aa: CACRGGTSGNEQFF; CDR3nt: TGTGCCTGTCGAGGGGGGACTAGCGGGAATGAGCAGTTCTTC
d_gene: TRBD1; j_gene: TRBJ1-5; len: 18; v_gene: TRBV23-1; abundance: NA; CDR3aa: CASSQSRGQGNSNQPQHF; CDR3nt: TGCGCCAGCAGTCAATCGCGGGGACAGGGGAATAGCAATCAGCCCCAGCATTTT
d_gene: NA; j_gene: TRBJ1-1; len: 13; v_gene: TRBV29-1; abundance: once; CDR3aa: CSSKETVNTEAFF; CDR3nt: TGCAGTTCGAAGGAGACGGTTAACACTGAAGCTTTCTTT
d_gene: NA; j_gene: TRBJ1-1; len: 13; v_gene: TRBV29-1; abundance: once; CDR3aa: CSVEDYGNTEAFF; CDR3nt: TGCAGCGTTGAAGATTACGGGAACACTGAAGCTTTCTTT
d_gene: TRBD1; j_gene: TRBJ1-2; len: 14; v_gene: TRBV5-5; abundance: NA; CDR3aa: CATEQGASGYGYTF; CDR3nt: TGTGCCACGGAACAGGGGGCGTCGGGTTATGGCTACACCTTC
d_gene: NA; j_gene: TRBJ1-1; len: 13; v_gene: TRBV5-5; abundance: NA; CDR3aa: CASSFIGVNEAFF; CDR3nt: TGTGCCAGCAGCTTTATCGGGGTTAATGAAGCTTTCTTT
d_gene: NA; j_gene: TRBJ1-1; len: 16; v_gene: TRBV4-2; abundance: NA; CDR3aa: CASSQPGRGGNTEAFF; CDR3nt: TGTGCCAGCAGCCAACCGGGGAGGGGTGGAAACACTGAAGCTTTCTTT
d_gene: TRBD1; j_gene: TRBJ1-6; len: 16; v_gene: TRBV5-6; abundance: NA; CDR3aa: CASSLAGTGVGSPLHF; CDR3nt: TGTGCCAGCAGCTTGGCCGGGACAGGGGTAGGATCACCCCTCCACTTT
d_gene: TRBD1; j_gene: TRBJ2-7; len: 15; v_gene: TRBV5-1; abundance: NA; CDR3aa: CASSNGQGLSYEQYF; CDR3nt: TGCGCCAGCAGCAACGGACAGGGGCTCTCCTACGAGCAGTACTTC
d_gene: TRBD1; j_gene: TRBJ1-2; len: 13; v_gene: TRBV7-3; abundance: NA; CDR3aa: CASSPDRNYGHTF; CDR3nt: TGTGCCAGCAGCCCGGACAGGAACTATGGCCACACCTTC
d_gene: TRBD1; j_gene: TRBJ2-1; len: 15; v_gene: TRBV7-6; abundance: NA; CDR3aa: CASRTGTGDYNEQFF; CDR3nt: TGTGCCAGCAGAACCGGGACAGGGGACTACAATGAGCAGTTCTTC
d_gene: TRBD1; j_gene: TRBJ2-7; len: 15; v_gene: TRBV5-4; abundance: NA; CDR3aa: CASSTRAGGFYEQYF; CDR3nt: TGTGCCAGCAGCACCCGAGCAGGGGGCTTCTACGAGCAGTACTTC
d_gene: NA; j_gene: TRBJ2-3; len: 18; v_gene: TRBV11-1; abundance: few; CDR3aa: CASSSSLQFIGPTDTQYF; CDR3nt: TGTGCCAGCAGCTCTTCTCTTCAGTTCATTGGCCCGACAGATACGCAGTATTTT
d_gene: NA; j_gene: TRBJ1-3; len: 17; v_gene: TRBV11-2; abundance: once; CDR3aa: CASSRLRGPFFGNTIYF; CDR3nt: TGTGCCAGCAGCCGATTAAGGGGCCCCTTCTTCGGAAACACCATATATTTT
d_gene: TRBD1; j_gene: TRBJ2-2; len: 14; v_gene: TRBV6-5; abundance: NA; CDR3aa: CASSEDRGTGELFF; CDR3nt: TGTGCCAGCAGTGAGGACAGGGGGACCGGGGAGCTGTTTTTT